Sequencing of this TCR beta chain was carried out in a study of shared clonotypes between healthy human individuals. General study results and limits: Richness estimates generally favored naive over memory subsets. Specimens sampled were limited to blood, with tissue repertoires likely differing.

Each replicate PCR on the sorted subsets used about 220 ng DNA (roughly 27,000 T cell genomes). The assay was immunoSEQ multiplex PCR, and TCRdb's table has in-frame clones only and misses some. The repertoire holds approximately 1,000,000 clones, with around 78% as singletons. CDR1 and CDR2 (germline): SGHVS, FQNEAQ. With 4 bases clipped from V and 0 bases from J, the junction kept 4 bases outside the gene matches. CDR3 length equals 15 residues. Regarding this clone: Its antigen remains unknown.

The chain couples TRBV7-8 to TRBJ2-7; 9 bases match TRBD2. This sequence originates from a man between 18 and 29 years old in good health. Some clones in this sample may be carry-over from other donors' samples. Sequenced sample: memory CD4+ T cells from PBMCs. Subset meaning: CD45RA-negative fraction. CDR3: CASSSSGMNSYEQYF. The DNA for the CDR3 is TGTGCCAGCAGCTCTAGCGGGATGAACTCCTACGAGCAGTACTTC.